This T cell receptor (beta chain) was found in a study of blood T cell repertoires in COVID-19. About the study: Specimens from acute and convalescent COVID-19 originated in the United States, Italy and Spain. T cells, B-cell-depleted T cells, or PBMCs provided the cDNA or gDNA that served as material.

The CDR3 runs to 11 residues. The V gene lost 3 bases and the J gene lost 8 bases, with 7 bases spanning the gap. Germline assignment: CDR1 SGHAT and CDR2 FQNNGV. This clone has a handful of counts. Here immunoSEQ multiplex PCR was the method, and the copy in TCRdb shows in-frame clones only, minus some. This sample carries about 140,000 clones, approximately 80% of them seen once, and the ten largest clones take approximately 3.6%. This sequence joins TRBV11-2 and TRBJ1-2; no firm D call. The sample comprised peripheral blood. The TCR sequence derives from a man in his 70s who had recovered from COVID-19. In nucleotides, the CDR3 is TGTGCCAGCAGCTTTCGCGGGGGCTACACCTTC. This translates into CASSFRGGYTF.